This TCR beta chain was identified during a study of T cells expressing NK-cell markers. Points from the study as a whole: Several of the donors also had these clonotypes leading their CD3+CD56-NKG2C+ fraction.

As regards this clonotype: No antigen is known for it.

With the 5' RACE reads reprocessed, TCRdb shows one record per CDR3 protein and no DNA. The data include more than 90,000 distinct CDR3 sequences; the top ten clones carry about 18%. Looked up from germline, CDR1 is MNHEY and CDR2 is SVGEGT. The CDR3 extends over 19 amino acids. The gene calls are TRBV6-2 or TRBV6-3 and TRBJ2-2; the TCRdb call, TRBD1, lacks DNA for checking. The sequence came from a woman between 18 and 70 years old in good health. The specimen was blood T cells: a sorted CD56 or NKG2C T cell subset, CD4+ or CD8+ T cells, or bulk PBMC T cells (not recorded which). CDR3 loop: CASSYISTTGGRNTGELFF.